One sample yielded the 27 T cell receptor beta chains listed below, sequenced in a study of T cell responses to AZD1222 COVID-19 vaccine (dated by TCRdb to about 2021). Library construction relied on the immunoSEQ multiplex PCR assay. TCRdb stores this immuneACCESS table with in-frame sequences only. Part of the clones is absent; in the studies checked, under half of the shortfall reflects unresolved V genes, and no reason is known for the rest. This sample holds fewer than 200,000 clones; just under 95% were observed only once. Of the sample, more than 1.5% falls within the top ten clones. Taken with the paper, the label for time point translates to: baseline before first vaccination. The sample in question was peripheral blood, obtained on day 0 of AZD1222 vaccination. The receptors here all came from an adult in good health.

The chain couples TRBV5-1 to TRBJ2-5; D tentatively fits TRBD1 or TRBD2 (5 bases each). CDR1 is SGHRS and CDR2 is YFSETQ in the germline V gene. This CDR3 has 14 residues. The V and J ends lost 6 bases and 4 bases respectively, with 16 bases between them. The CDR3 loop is CASKLGRDGETQYF. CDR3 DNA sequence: TGCGCCAGCAAGCTTGGAAGGGACGGAGAGACCCAGTACTTC.

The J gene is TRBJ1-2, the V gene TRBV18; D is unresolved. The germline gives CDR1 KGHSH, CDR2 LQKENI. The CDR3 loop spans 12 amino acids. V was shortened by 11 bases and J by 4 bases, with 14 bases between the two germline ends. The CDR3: CAALGDGYGYTF. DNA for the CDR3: TGTGCCGCACTTGGCGACGGCTATGGCTACACCTTC.

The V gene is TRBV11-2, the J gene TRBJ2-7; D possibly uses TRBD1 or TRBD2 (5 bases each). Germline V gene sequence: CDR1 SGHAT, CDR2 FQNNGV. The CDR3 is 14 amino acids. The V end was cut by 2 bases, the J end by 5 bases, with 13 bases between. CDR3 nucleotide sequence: TGTGCCAGCAGCTTACGAGGGACCTTCGACGAGCAGTACTTC. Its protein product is CASSLRGTFDEQYF. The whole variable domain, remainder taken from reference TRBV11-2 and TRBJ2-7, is EAGVAQSPRYKIIEKRQSVAFWCNPISGHATLYWYQQILGQGPKLLIQFQNNGVVDDSQLPKDRFSAERLKGVDSTLKIQPAKLEDSAVYLCASSLRGTFDEQYFGPGTRLTVT.

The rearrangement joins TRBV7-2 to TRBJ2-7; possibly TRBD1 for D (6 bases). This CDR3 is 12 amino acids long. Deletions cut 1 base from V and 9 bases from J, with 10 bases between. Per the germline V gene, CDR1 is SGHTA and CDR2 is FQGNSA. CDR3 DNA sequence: TGTGCCAGCAGCTTAGATCAGGGGACGCAGTACTTC. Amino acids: CASSLDQGTQYF.

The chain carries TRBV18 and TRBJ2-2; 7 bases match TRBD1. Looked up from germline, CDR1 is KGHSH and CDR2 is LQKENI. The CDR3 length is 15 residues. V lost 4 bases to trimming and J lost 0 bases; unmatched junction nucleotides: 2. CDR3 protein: CASSQGQANTGELFF. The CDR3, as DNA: TGTGCCAGCTCACAAGGACAGGCGAACACCGGGGAGCTGTTTTTT.

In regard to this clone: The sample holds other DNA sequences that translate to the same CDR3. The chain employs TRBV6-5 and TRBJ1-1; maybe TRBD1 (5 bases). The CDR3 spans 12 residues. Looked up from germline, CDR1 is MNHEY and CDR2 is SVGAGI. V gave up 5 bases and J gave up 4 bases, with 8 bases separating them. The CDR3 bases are TGTGCCAGCAGTCCAACAGGCACTGAAGCTTTCTTT. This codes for CASSPTGTEAFF.

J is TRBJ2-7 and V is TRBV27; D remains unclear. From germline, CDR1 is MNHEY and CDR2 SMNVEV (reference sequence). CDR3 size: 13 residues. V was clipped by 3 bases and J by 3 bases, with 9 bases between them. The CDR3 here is CASSLSQNYEQYF. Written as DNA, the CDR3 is TGTGCCAGCAGTTTGAGTCAAAACTACGAGCAGTACTTC.

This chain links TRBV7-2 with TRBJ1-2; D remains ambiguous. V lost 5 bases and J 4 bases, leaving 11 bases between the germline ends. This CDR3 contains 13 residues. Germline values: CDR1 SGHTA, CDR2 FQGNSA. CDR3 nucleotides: TGTGCCAGCAGCCCCAGTCGGATCTATGGCTACACCTTC. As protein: CASSPSRIYGYTF.

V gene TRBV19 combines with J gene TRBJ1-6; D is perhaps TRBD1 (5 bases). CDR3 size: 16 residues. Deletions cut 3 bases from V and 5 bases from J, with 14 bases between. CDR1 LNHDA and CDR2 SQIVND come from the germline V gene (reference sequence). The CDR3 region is CASSISRGADNSPLHF. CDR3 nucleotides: TGTGCCAGTAGTATTTCGAGGGGCGCGGATAATTCACCCCTCCACTTT.

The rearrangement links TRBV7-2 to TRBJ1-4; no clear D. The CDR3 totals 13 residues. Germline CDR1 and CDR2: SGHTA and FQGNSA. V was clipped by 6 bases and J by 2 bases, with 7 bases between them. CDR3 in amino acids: CASRFDTNEKLFF. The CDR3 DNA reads TGTGCCAGCAGATTCGACACTAATGAAAAACTGTTTTTT. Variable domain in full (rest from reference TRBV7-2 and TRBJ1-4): GAGVSQSPSNKVTEKGKDVELRCDPISGHTALYWYRQSLGQGLEFLIYFQGNSAPDKSGLPSDRFSAERTGGSVSTLTIQRTQQEDSAVYLCASRFDTNEKLFFGSGTQLSVL.

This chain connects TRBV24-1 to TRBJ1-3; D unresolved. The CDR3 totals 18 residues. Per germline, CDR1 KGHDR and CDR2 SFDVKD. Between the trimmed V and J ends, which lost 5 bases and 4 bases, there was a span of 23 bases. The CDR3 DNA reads TGTGCCACCAGTGCCCCCCGCTCTTTGGGCCATCAAGGAAACACCATATATTTT. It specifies CATSAPRSLGHQGNTIYF.

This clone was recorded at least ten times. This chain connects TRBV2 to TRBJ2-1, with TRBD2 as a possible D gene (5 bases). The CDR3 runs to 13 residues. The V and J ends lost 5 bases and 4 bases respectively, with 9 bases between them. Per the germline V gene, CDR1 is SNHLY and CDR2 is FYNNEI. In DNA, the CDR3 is TGTGCCAGCAGTTTGGGAGCGTACAATGAGCAGTTCTTC. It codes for CASSLGAYNEQFF.

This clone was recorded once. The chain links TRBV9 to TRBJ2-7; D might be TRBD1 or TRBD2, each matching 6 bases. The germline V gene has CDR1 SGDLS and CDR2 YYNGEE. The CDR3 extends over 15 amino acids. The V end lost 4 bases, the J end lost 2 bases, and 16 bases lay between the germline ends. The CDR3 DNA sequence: TGTGCCAGCAGCCCACGGAGGGGGGACACCTACGAGCAGTACTTC. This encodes CASSPRRGDTYEQYF.

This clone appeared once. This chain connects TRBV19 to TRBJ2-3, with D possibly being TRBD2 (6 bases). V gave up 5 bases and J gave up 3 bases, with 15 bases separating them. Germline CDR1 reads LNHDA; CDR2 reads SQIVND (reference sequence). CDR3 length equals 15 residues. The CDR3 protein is CASSVSSVGTDTQYF. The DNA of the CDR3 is TGTGCCAGTAGTGTATCTAGCGTTGGAACAGATACGCAGTATTTT.

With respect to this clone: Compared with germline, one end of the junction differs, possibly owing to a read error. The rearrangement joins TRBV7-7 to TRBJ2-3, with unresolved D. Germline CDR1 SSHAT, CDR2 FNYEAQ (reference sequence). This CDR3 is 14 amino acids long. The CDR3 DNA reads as TGTGCTAGCAGCTTATCAGGTCCAGCAGATACGCAGTATTTT. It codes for CASSLSGPADTQYF.

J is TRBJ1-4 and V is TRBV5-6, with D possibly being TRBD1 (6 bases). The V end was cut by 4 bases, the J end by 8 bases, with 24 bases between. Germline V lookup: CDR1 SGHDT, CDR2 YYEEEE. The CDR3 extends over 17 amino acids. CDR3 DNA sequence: TGTGCCAGCAGCGTTGGGGGCTTTTCGACAGGCGGGGAAAAACTGTTTTTT. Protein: CASSVGGFSTGGEKLFF.

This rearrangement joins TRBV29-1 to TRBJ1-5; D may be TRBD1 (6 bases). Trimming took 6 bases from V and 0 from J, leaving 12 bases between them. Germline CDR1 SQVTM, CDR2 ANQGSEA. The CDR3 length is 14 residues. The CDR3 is CSVREGGSNQPQHF. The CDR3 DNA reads TGCAGCGTGAGGGAGGGGGGTAGCAATCAGCCCCAGCATTTT.

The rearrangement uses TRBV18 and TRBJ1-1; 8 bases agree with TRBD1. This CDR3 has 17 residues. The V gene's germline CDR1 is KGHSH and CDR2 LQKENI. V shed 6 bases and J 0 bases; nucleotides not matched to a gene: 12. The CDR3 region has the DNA TGTGCCAGCTCCCCTACAGGGGGGATTCAGATGAACACTGAAGCTTTCTTT. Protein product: CASSPTGGIQMNTEAFF. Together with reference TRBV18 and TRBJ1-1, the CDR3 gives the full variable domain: NAGVMQNPRHLVRRRGQEARLRCSPMKGHSHVYWYRQLPEEGLKFMVYLQKENIIDESGMPKERFSAEFPKEGPSILRIQQVVRGDSAAYFCASSPTGGIQMNTEAFFGQGTRLTVV.

The CDR3 spells CASSPAPRDYNNSPLHF. DNA for the CDR3: TGTGCCAGCAGCCCCGCCCCCCGGGACTACAATAATTCACCCCTCCACTTT. The chain uses TRBV6-2 or TRBV6-3 and TRBJ1-6; possible D gene TRBD1, 5 bases. The ends were cut back, 6 bases at V and 5 bases at J, with 20 bases in the middle. Germline CDR1 MNHEY, CDR2 SVGEGT. This CDR3 spans 17 amino acids.

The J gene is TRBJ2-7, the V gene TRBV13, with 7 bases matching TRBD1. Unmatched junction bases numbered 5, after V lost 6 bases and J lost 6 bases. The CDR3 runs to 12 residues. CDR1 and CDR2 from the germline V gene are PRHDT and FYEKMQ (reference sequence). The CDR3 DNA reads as TGTGCCAGCAGTAGACAGGGTCCCGAGCAGTACTTC. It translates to CASSRQGPEQYF. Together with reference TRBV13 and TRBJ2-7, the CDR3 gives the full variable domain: AAGVIQSPRHLIKEKRETATLKCYPIPRHDTVYWYQQGPGQDPQFLISFYEKMQSDKGSIPDRFSAQQFSDYHSELNMSSLELGDSALYFCASSRQGPEQYFGPGTRLTVT.

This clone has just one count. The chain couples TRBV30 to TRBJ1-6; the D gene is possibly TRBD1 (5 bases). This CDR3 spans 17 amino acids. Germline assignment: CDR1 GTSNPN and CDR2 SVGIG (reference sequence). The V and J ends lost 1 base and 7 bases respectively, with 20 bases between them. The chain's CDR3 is CAWSGQRQRRGNSPLHF. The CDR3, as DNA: TGTGCCTGGAGTGGCCAGAGACAGCGTCGAGGGAATTCACCCCTCCACTTT.

CDR3 bases: TGTGCCAGCAGCTTAAGACAGGGGGGAACCGGGGAGCTGTTTTTT. This codes for CASSLRQGGTGELFF. The chain recombines TRBV7-3 with TRBJ2-2, with 9 bases matching TRBD1. Germline V gene data show CDR1 as SGHTA and CDR2 as FQGTGA. V shed 1 base, J shed 5 bases, and the junction held 2 bases outside the gene matches. The CDR3 extends over 15 amino acids.

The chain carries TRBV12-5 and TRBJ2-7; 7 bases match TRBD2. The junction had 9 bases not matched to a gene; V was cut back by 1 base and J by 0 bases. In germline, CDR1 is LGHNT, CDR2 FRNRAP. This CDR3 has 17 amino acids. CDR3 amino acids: CASGLAGRAGSSYEQYF. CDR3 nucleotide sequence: TGTGCTAGTGGTTTGGCTGGGAGGGCCGGGAGCTCCTACGAGCAGTACTTC. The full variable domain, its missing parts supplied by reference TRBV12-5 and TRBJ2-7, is DARVTQTPRHKVTEMGQEVTMRCQPILGHNTVFWYRQTMMQGLELLAYFRNRAPLDDSGMPKDRFSAEMPDATLATLKIQPSEPRDSAVYFCASGLAGRAGSSYEQYFGPGTRLTVT.

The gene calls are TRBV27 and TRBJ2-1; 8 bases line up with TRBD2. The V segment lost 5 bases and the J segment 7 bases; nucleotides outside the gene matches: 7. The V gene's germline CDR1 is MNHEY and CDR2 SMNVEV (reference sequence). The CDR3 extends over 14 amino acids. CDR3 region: CASSLSGGTNEQFF. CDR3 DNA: TGTGCCAGCAGTCTAAGCGGGGGTACAAATGAGCAGTTCTTC.

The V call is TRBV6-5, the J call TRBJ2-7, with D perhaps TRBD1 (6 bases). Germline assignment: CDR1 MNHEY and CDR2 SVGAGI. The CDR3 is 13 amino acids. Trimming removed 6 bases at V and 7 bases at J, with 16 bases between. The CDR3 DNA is TGTGCCAGCAGAGGGGACATTGGACGGGAGCAGTACTTC. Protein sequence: CASRGDIGREQYF.

The CDR3 nucleotides read TGCGCCAGCAGTCTAGGGCCAAACTATGGCTACACCTTC. Its protein product is CASSLGPNYGYTF. This rearrangement joins TRBV4-1 to TRBJ1-2, with unresolved D. The CDR3 loop spans 13 amino acids. Germline V lookup: CDR1 MGHRA, CDR2 YSYEKL. V lost 6 bases to trimming and J lost 2 bases, with 10 bases between them.

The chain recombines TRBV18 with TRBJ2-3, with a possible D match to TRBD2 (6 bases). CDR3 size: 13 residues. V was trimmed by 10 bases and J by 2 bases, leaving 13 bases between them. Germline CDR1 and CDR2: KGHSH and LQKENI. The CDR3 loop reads CAIQGGTTDTQYF. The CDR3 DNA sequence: TGTGCCATCCAAGGCGGGACCACAGATACGCAGTATTTT. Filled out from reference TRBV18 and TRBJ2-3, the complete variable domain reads NAGVMQNPRHLVRRRGQEARLRCSPMKGHSHVYWYRQLPEEGLKFMVYLQKENIIDESGMPKERFSAEFPKEGPSILRIQQVVRGDSAAYFCAIQGGTTDTQYFGPGTRLTVL.